This TCR beta chain emerged from a study of T cells in Graves' hyperthyroidism and ophthalmopathy. Subjects aged 18 to 65 presented with newly diagnosed hyperthyroidism of less than 2 months' duration. Patients showing uncontrolled infection, other autoimmune disease, pregnancy or lactation were ineligible. On the basis of clinical symptoms, serum thyroxine and TRAb, thyroid ultrasound and orbital computed tomography, diagnoses were made. This clonotype was picked up many times. The source material, RNA transcripts, was used to amplify TCR beta CDR3 regions. During a first-round RT-PCR of the TCR CDR3, the HTBI primer set was used. TCRdb re-derived calls from the multiplex PCR reads in MiXCR, one entry per CDR3 protein. In the table there are about half a million distinct CDR3 sequences, roughly 20% of which are singletons. This CDR3 contains 14 residues. Germline V gene sequence: CDR1 SNHLY, CDR2 FYNNEI. Trimming removed 7 bases at V and 0 bases at J, with 12 bases between.

This chain connects TRBV2 to TRBJ1-1, with D possibly TRBD1 on 5 matching bases. The TCR comes from a young man with Graves' hyperthyroidism. Sequencing used blood. This CDR3 reads CASTGDGMNTEAFF. The DNA for the CDR3 is TGTGCCAGCACCGGGGACGGAATGAACACTGAAGCTTTCTTT. The variable domain in full, with the rest retrieved from reference TRBV2 and TRBJ1-1, is EPEVTQTPSHQVTQMGQEVILRCVPISNHLYFYWYRQILGQKVEFLVSFYNNEISEKSEIFDDQFSVERPDGSNFTLKIRSTKLEDSAMYFCASTGDGMNTEAFFGQGTRLTVV.